This TCR beta chain was captured in a study of radiation and T cells in renal cell carcinoma. The CDR3 has 13 residues. V was trimmed by 5 bases and J by 8 bases, leaving 16 bases between them. Germline lookup yields CDR1 SGHTA and CDR2 FQGTGA. The time point was: blood 4 weeks post-SBRT, at nephrectomy. Noted treatment: 15 Gy SBRT to primary tumor, nephrectomy 4 weeks later. Sequencing used immunoSEQ multiplex PCR; TCRdb keeps in-frame clones, though not all of them. In the table there are more than 60,000 clones, 70% to 90% of which are singletons. The V call is TRBV7-3, the J call TRBJ2-7, with D possibly being TRBD1 (6 bases). This material consisted of blood, taken from a patient whose treatment included radiotherapy and nephrectomy. The sequence derives from a woman aged 55-70 years with renal cell carcinoma. CDR3 coding DNA: TGTGCCAGCAGCCCCCGTCCAGGGGAAAAGCAGTACTTC. Translated: CASSPRPGEKQYF.